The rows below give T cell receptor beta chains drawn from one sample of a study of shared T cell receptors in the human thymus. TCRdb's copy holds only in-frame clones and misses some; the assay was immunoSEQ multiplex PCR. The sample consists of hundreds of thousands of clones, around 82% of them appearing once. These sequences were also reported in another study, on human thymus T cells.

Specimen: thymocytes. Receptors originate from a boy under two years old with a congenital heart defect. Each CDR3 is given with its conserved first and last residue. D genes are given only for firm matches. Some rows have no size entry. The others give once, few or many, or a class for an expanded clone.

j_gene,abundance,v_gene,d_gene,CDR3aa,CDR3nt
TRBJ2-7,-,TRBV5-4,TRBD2,CASSLVPPTSGRYEQYF,TGTGCCAGCAGCTTGGTACCGCCAACTAGCGGGAGGTACGAGCAGTACTTC
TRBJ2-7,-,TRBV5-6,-,CASSPRDSYEQYF,TGTGCCAGCAGTCCGCGTGATAGTTACGAGCAGTACTTC
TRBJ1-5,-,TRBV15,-,CATSRGGALDSNQPQHF,TGTGCCACCAGCCGTGGGGGGGCATTGGATAGCAATCAGCCCCAGCATTTT
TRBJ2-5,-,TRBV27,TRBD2,CASSPLGGVETQYF,TGTGCCAGCAGTCCCCTGGGAGGGGTAGAGACCCAGTACTTC
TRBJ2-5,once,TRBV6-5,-,CASSYSKPGDETQYF,TGTGCCAGCAGTTACTCGAAGCCAGGGGATGAGACCCAGTACTTC
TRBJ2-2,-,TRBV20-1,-,CRANQGGELFF,TGCAGGGCCAACCAGGGCGGGGAGCTGTTTTTT
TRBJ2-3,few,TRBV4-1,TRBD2,CASSLQWASGGGDTQYF,TGCGCCAGCAGCCTCCAGTGGGCTAGCGGGGGGGGAGATACGCAGTATTTT
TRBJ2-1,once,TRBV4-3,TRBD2,CASSQTSGRDDEQFF,TGCGCCAGCAGCCAAACTAGCGGGAGGGATGATGAGCAGTTCTTC
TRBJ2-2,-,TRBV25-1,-,CASSDIGQSNTGELFF,TGTGCCAGCAGTGATATTGGGCAGTCGAACACCGGGGAGCTGTTTTTT
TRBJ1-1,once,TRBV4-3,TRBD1,CASSQDGQGRNTEAFF,TGCGCCAGCAGCCAAGACGGACAGGGAAGGAACACTGAAGCTTTCTTT
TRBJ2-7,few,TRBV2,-,CASSDKSSEQYF,TGTGCCAGCAGTGATAAGAGTAGCGAGCAGTACTTC
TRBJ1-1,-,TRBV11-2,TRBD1,CASRSDRVIPLNTEAFF,TGTGCCAGCAGATCAGACAGGGTAATTCCCCTGAACACTGAAGCTTTCTTT
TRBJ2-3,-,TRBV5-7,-,CASSLGLRNTDTQYF,TGTGCCAGCAGCTTAGGACTCCGCAACACAGATACGCAGTATTTT
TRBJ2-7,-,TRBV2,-,CASRGALKQYF,TGTGCCAGCCGGGGGGCCCTGAAGCAGTACTTC
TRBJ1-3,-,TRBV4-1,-,CASSQEDSGGNTIYF,TGCGCCAGCAGCCAAGAGGACAGCGGTGGAAACACCATATATTTT
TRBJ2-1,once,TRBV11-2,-,CASSSLSAPFF,TGTGCCAGCAGCTCCCTCAGCGCTCCGTTCTTC
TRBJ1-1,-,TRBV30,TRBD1,CAWSLTGAWNTEAFF,TGTGCCTGGAGTTTAACAGGGGCATGGAACACTGAAGCTTTCTTT
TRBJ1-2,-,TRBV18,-,CASSPPARVSGYTF,TGTGCCAGCTCACCTCCGGCCCGGGTCAGTGGCTACACCTTC
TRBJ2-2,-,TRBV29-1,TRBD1,CSVEAPAIDRGGAGELFF,TGCAGCGTTGAAGCCCCGGCAATCGACAGGGGTGGAGCCGGGGAGCTGTTTTTT
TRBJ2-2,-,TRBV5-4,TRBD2,CASSLAGTRTGELFF,TGTGCCAGCAGCTTGGCCGGGACTAGGACCGGGGAGCTGTTTTTT
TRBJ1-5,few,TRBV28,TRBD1,CASNPQGAPNQPQHF,TGTGCCAGCAACCCGCAGGGGGCTCCCAATCAGCCCCAGCATTTT
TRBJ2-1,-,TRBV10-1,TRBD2,CASSESIEREGRKCEQFF,TGCGCCAGCAGTGAGTCCATTGAGCGGGAGGGCCGAAAGTGCGAGCAGTTCTTC
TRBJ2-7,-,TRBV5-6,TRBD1,CASRKGQGGSEQYF,TGTGCCAGCAGAAAGGGACAGGGGGGCTCCGAGCAGTACTTC
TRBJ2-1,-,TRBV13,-,CASSPPAVLARFF,TGTGCCAGCAGCCCACCGGCCGTCCTAGCTCGGTTCTTC
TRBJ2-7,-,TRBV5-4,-,CASSFKGSYEQYF,TGTGCCAGCAGCTTCAAGGGGTCCTACGAGCAGTACTTC
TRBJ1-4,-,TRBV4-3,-,CASSQGYTGGTEKLFF,TGCGCCAGCAGCCAAGGGTATACTGGCGGTACGGAAAAACTGTTTTTT
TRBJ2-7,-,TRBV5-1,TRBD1,CASSLATGVGYEQYF,TGCGCCAGCAGCTTGGCGACAGGGGTTGGCTACGAGCAGTACTTC
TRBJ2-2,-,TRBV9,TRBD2,CASSPGGGHHTGELFF,TGTGCCAGCAGCCCCGGGGGGGGCCATCACACCGGGGAGCTGTTTTTT
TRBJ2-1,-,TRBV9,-,CASSVATGGGAYYNEQFF,TGTGCCAGCAGCGTAGCTACGGGGGGCGGGGCCTACTACAATGAGCAGTTCTTC
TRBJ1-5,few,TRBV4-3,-,CASSHVQRGVQHF,TGCGCCAGCAGCCACGTCCAGCGGGGCGTCCAGCATTTT
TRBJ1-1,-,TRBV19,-,CASSIGPGGGAFF,TGTGCCAGTAGTATTGGGCCTGGGGGAGGAGCTTTCTTT
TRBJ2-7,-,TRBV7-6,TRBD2,CASSPRLAGETYEQYF,TGTGCCAGCAGCCCACGGCTAGCGGGAGAGACCTACGAGCAGTACTTC
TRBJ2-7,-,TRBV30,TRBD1,CAWNTRTGGGEQYF,TGTGCCTGGAATACACGGACAGGGGGGGGCGAGCAGTACTTC
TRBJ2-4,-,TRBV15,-,CATSCKPGTPVAKNIQYF,TGTGCCACCAGCTGCAAACCCGGGACTCCTGTAGCCAAAAACATTCAGTACTTC
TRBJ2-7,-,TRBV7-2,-,CASSYGTPTPYEQYF,TGTGCCAGCAGCTACGGGACTCCGACCCCCTACGAGCAGTACTTC
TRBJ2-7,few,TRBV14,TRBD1,CASSQATTGYEQYF,TGTGCCAGCAGCCAAGCGACGACAGGGTACGAGCAGTACTTC
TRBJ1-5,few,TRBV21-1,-,CATSWTENQPQHF,TGTGCCACCAGCTGGACAGAAAATCAGCCCCAGCATTTT
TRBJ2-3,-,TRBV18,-,CASSPTRGRTDTQYF,TGTGCCAGCTCACCAACCAGGGGTCGCACAGATACGCAGTATTTT
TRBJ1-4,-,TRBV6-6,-,CASRPRGATNEKLFF,TGTGCCAGCAGGCCTCGGGGGGCGACTAATGAAAAACTGTTTTTT
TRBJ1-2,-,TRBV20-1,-,CSARRIYGYTF,TGCAGTGCTAGGCGGATCTATGGCTACACCTTC
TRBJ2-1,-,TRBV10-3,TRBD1,CAISDGQAYYNEQFF,TGTGCCATCAGTGACGGACAGGCTTACTACAATGAGCAGTTCTTC
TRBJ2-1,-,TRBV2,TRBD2,CASSAQESGRAKQFF,TGTGCCAGCAGCGCCCAGGAAAGCGGGAGGGCCAAGCAGTTCTTC
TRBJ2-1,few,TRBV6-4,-,CATSEGGDNEQFF,TGTGCCACCTCGGAGGGTGGAGACAATGAGCAGTTCTTC
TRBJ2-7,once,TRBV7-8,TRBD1,CASSLGTGGGEQYF,TGTGCCAGCAGCCTCGGGACAGGGGGCGGGGAGCAGTACTTC
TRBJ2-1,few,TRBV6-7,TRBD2,CASAKLAVDNEQFF,TGTGCCAGCGCCAAACTAGCGGTGGACAATGAGCAGTTCTTC
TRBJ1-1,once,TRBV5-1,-,CASSLAVKNTEAFF,TGCGCCAGCAGCTTGGCAGTTAAGAACACTGAAGCTTTCTTT